The 13 T cell receptor beta chains reported below all come from one sample, sequenced in a study of regulatory T cells in long-lasting Graves disease. CDR3-region Arm-PCR and iRepertoire HTBI primers produced the TCR beta libraries. TCRdb reprocessed the multiplex PCR reads via MiXCR and lists one record per CDR3 protein. The sample includes approximately 400,000 distinct CDR3 sequences, 15% of them seen just once. Time point given: newly diagnosed GD, antithyroid drugs for less than 3 months. Following extraction of RNA from PBMCs, that RNA was used to make the TCR library. This sample also appeared in a second study, on T cells in Graves' hyperthyroidism and ophthalmopathy.

Sequences were derived from peripheral blood mononuclear cells (PBMCs), sampled at new diagnosis, from a patient treated with antithyroid drugs. The receptors shown here come from a woman aged 25 to 39 with Graves disease.

This clonotype turned up a few times. The genes are TRBV30 and TRBJ1-2; TRBD1 is a possible D gene (6 bases). V gave up 6 bases and J gave up 7 bases, with 12 bases separating them. The CDR3 is 11 amino acids. Germline V CDR1 and CDR2: GTSNPN, SVGIG (reference sequence). CDR3 in amino acids: CACHREGGYTF. The CDR3 nucleotides are TGTGCCTGTCACAGGGAGGGTGGCTACACCTTC.

The table lists this clonotype with a few counts. The J gene is TRBJ2-3, the V gene TRBV9; 7 nucleotides align to TRBD1. Per germline, CDR1 SGDLS and CDR2 YYNGEE. J gave up 5 bases and V 2 bases, and 11 bases lay outside the gene matches. This CDR3 has 16 amino acids. The CDR3 DNA reads as TGTGCCAGCAGCGTCAAGGACAATTACAGGGGAGATACGCAGTATTTT. Translated, it gives CASSVKDNYRGDTQYF. The complete variable domain, with remaining parts taken from reference TRBV9 and TRBJ2-3, reads DSGVTQTPKHLITATGQRVTLRCSPRSGDLSVYWYQQSLDQGLQFLIQYYNGEERAKGNILERFSAQQFPDLHSELNLSSLELGDSALYFCASSVKDNYRGDTQYFGPGTRLTVL.

V is TRBV15 and J is TRBJ2-2; 13 bases map to TRBD2. Looked up from germline, CDR1 is LNHNV and CDR2 is YYDKDF (reference sequence). This CDR3 region has 18 residues. V was pared by 3 bases and J by 3 bases, with 7 bases of the junction left unmatched. The CDR3 here is CATSSPSGLAGDTGELFF. The CDR3 coding sequence is TGTGCCACCAGCAGCCCTTCCGGACTAGCGGGAGACACCGGGGAGCTGTTTTTT.

This clonotype was counted at least ten times. The rearrangement joins TRBV10-3 to TRBJ2-7, with D uncertain. V was cut by 10 bases and J by 6 bases, with 13 bases left in between. This CDR3 contains 11 residues. Germline V gene data show CDR1 as ENHRY and CDR2 as SYGVKD. The CDR3 sequence: CATVGVLEQYF. The CDR3 DNA sequence: TGTGCCACCGTCGGAGTTCTCGAGCAGTACTTC.

The chain recombines TRBV6-1 with TRBJ2-7, with D perhaps given as TRBD1 or TRBD2 (5 bases each). CDR3 length: 14 residues. V lost 6 bases to trimming and J lost 5 bases, with 17 bases between them. Germline loops: CDR1 MNHNS, CDR2 SASEGT. CDR3 in DNA: TGTGCCAGCAGACCTGCCGGGACGTTAAACGAGCAGTACTTC. As protein: CASRPAGTLNEQYF.

This clonotype has only a few counts. This sequence joins TRBV4-2 and TRBJ2-6; D unresolved. The CDR3 covers 15 residues. Trimming pared 1 base from V and 0 bases from J, leaving 4 bases between. CDR1 is LGHNA, CDR2 YNFKEQ, per germline. Written as DNA, the CDR3 is TGTGCCAGCAGCCAAGGGGTCTCTGGGGCCAACGTCCTGACTTTC. It translates to CASSQGVSGANVLTF.

The gene calls are TRBV11-3 and TRBJ1-3; 7 bases align to TRBD1. CDR1 SGHNT and CDR2 YENEEA come from the germline V gene. Trimming cost V 5 bases and J 2 bases; bases outside gene matches: 9. The CDR3 covers 16 residues. The CDR3 DNA reads as TGTGCCAGCAGCCCGGACAGGCCCTTTCCTGGAAACACCATATATTTT. It translates to CASSPDRPFPGNTIYF.

The genes are TRBV20-1 and TRBJ2-7; D is perhaps TRBD1 or TRBD2 (5 bases each). The CDR3 has 13 residues. Trimming pared 6 bases from V and 5 bases from J, leaving 17 bases between. Per the germline V gene, CDR1 is DFQATT and CDR2 is SNEGSKA (reference sequence). The DNA for the CDR3 is TGCAGTGCCTCGGACGGGGCGGTACACGAGCAGTACTTC. This sequence encodes CSASDGAVHEQYF.

The CDR3 protein is CASTMGGTGANVLTF. Written as DNA, the CDR3 is TGTGCCAGCACCATGGGGGGGACCGGGGCCAACGTCCTGACTTTC. V is TRBV25-1 and J is TRBJ2-6; TRBD2 agrees at 7 bases. Trimming took 7 bases from V and 4 from J; bases not matched to a gene: 7. CDR3 length: 15 amino acids. Per germline, CDR1 MGHDK and CDR2 SYGVNS.

Many counts were recorded for this clonotype. The V and J genes are TRBV6-1 and TRBJ2-2; D not certain. Germline CDR1 MNHNS, CDR2 SASEGT. V lost 6 bases and J lost 6, with 8 bases in between. The CDR3 contains 12 residues. In nucleotides, the CDR3 is TGTGCCAGCAGAGGTGTAGCCGGGGAGCTGTTTTTT. It is translated as CASRGVAGELFF.

The sample holds a few counts of this clonotype. This may be a read error, as it is one base from a much larger clone. This chain connects TRBV12-3 or TRBV12-4 to TRBJ2-6; D might be TRBD2 (7 bases). V was trimmed by 6 bases and J by 4 bases, leaving 16 bases between them. The CDR3 has 16 residues. The CDR3 nucleotides are TGTGCCAGCAGGGCCCGTAGGGGGGGAGGGGCCAACGTCCTGACTTTC. Translated, it gives CASRARRGGGANVLTF.

This chain connects TRBV10-3 to TRBJ1-2; D not certain. V was pared by 4 bases and J by 4 bases, with 10 bases between. This CDR3 spans 13 amino acids. Germline lookup yields CDR1 ENHRY and CDR2 SYGVKD. The chain's CDR3 is CAISVDPGYGYTF. In DNA, the CDR3 is TGTGCCATCAGTGTAGACCCAGGCTATGGCTACACCTTC.

In this sample, this clonotype turned up many times. CDR3 sequence reads: CASSSRNNEQFF. CDR3 in DNA: TGTGCCAGCAGTTCCCGAAACAATGAGCAGTTCTTC. This chain joins TRBV12-3 or TRBV12-4 and TRBJ2-1, with D uncertain. The CDR3 is made up of 12 amino acids. V was clipped by 4 bases and J by 5 bases, with 6 bases between them.